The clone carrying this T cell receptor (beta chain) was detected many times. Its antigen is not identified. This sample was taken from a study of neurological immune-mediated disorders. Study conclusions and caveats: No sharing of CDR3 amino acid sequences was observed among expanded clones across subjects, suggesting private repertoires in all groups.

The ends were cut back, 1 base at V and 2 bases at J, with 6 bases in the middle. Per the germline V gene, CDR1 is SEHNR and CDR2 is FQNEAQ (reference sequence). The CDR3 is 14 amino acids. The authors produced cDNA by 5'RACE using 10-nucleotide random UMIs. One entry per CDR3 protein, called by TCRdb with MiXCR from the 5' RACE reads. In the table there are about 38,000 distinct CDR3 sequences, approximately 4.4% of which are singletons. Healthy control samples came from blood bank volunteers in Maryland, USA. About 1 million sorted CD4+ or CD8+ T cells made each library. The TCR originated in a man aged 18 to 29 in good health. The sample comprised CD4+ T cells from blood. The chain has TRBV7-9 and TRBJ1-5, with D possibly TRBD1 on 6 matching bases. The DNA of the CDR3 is TGTGCCAGCAGCTTAGACAGGGGCAATCAGCCCCAGCATTTT. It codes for CASSLDRGNQPQHF.